This T cell receptor beta chain emerged from a study of blood T cell repertoires in COVID-19. Germline values: CDR1 SGHTA, CDR2 FQGTGA. Germline trimming cut 5 bases from V and 5 bases from J; bases unmatched to any gene: 6. The CDR3 is 14 amino acids. Data came from immunoSEQ multiplex PCR; TCRdb stores just in-frame clones and leaves some out. The sample consists of about 320,000 clones, 89% of them appearing once. The chain carries TRBV7-3 and TRBJ2-4, with TRBD1 identical over 7 bases. Sequencing input: PBMCs or T cells enriched from blood (not recorded which). This clonotype was sampled from a man in his fifties or sixties who had recovered from COVID-19. The CDR3 reads CASSLHQGENIQYF. CDR3 in DNA: TGTGCCAGCAGCCTCCACCAGGGGGAAAACATTCAGTACTTC. The full variable domain, with the rest looked up from reference TRBV7-3 and TRBJ2-4, is GAGVSQTPSNKVTEKGKYVELRCDPISGHTALYWYRQSLGQGPEFLIYFQGTGAADDSGLPNDRFFAVRPEGSVSTLKIQRTERGDSAVYLCASSLHQGENIQYFGAGTRLSVL.